This paragraph reports one TCR beta chain. Its antigen is unknown. This specimen comes from a study of T cells after yellow fever vaccination. This CDR3 comprises 14 residues. V lost 3 bases and J lost 7, with 13 bases in between. Germline assignment: CDR1 KGHSH and CDR2 LQKENI. The study, taken as a whole, reports: Researchers noted that a small share of clonotypes showed up in both CD4 and CD8 compartments. The secondary response peaked faster, at day 5 versus 15, but was weaker.

They built TCR cDNA with 5'RACE template switching, a step that put in a universal primer site and UMIs. TCRdb used MiXCR to reprocess the 5' RACE reads, holding one entry per CDR3 protein. Among roughly 350,000 distinct CDR3 sequences listed, approximately 4% were seen once. This material consisted of PBMCs, taken 5 days after the yellow fever booster vaccination. The TCR originated in a man between 18 and 29 years old who received the YFV17D yellow fever vaccine. The V gene is TRBV18, the J gene TRBJ2-1; the D gene is possibly TRBD2 (6 bases). For the CDR3, the DNA is TGTGCCAGCTCACCGGGTCCTAGCGAGAATGAGCAGTTCTTC. Its protein product is CASSPGPSENEQFF.